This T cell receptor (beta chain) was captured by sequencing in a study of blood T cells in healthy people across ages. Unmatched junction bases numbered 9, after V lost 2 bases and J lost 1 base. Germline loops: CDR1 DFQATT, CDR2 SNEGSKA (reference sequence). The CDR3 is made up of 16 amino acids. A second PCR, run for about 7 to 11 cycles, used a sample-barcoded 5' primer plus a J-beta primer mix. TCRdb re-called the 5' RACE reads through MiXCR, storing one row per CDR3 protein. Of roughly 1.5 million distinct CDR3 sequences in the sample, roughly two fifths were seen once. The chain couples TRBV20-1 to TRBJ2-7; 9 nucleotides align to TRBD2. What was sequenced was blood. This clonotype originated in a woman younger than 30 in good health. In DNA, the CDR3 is TGCAGTGCTAGAATCATCGGGACTAGCCTTTCCTACGAGCAGTACTTC. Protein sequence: CSARIIGTSLSYEQYF.